This entry lists 27 T cell receptor beta chains sequenced from one sample in a study of Ad26.COV2.S vaccination and SARS-CoV-2 variants (dated by TCRdb to the early 2020s). What the treatment or condition label conveys for this sample: 15 to 20 received Ad26.COV2.S at low or high dose, single or two shots; 5 received placebo; per-sample allocation not given. Repertoires of vaccine and placebo recipients were sequenced from samples collected on day 63 after the first injection. The library relied on the immunoSEQ multiplex PCR assay. TCRdb holds this immuneACCESS table with in-frame rearrangements only. Some clones are missing; in checked studies, unresolved V genes explain under half, and the rest has no known cause. The sample yields around 450,000 clones; about nine tenths were counted once. The leading ten clones occupy 10% to 15% of the sample. The input for sequencing was peripheral blood, taken in a trial of Ad26.COV2.S vaccine versus placebo. These TCRs come from a person aged 18 to 65 who received the Ad26.COV2.S COVID-19 vaccine or a placebo.

The chain uses TRBV5-1 and TRBJ2-3; 11 bases are a match to TRBD2. V trimming: 4 bases; J trimming: 11 bases; junction bases outside the gene matches: 9. Germline V gene sequence: CDR1 SGHRS, CDR2 YFSETQ. CDR3 size: 14 residues. CDR3 residues: CASSPVTSGSMQYF. In nucleotides, the CDR3 is TGCGCCAGCAGCCCGGTAACTAGCGGGAGTATGCAGTATTTT.

As DNA, the CDR3 is TGTGCCAGCTCGAACACGGGCGAGGAAAAACTGTTTTTT. Its protein is CASSNTGEEKLFF. The chain joins TRBV18 to TRBJ1-4; D not certain. From germline, CDR1 is KGHSH and CDR2 LQKENI. The CDR3 is made up of 13 amino acids. Trimming left V 6 bases short and J 8 bases short, with 13 bases between.

J is TRBJ2-5 and V is TRBV5-1, with 9 bases matching TRBD1. The CDR3 spans 14 residues. V shed 4 bases and J 3 bases; nucleotides not matched to a gene: 4. Germline values: CDR1 SGHRS, CDR2 YFSETQ. The CDR3 DNA sequence: TGCGCCAGCAGCGTAACAGGGGGCGAAGAGACCCAGTACTTC. Translation gives CASSVTGGEETQYF.

The rearrangement uses TRBV19 and TRBJ2-1, with unresolved D. V was shortened by 7 bases and J by 9 bases, with 16 bases between the two germline ends. Germline V gene sequence: CDR1 LNHDA, CDR2 SQIVND (reference sequence). The CDR3 loop spans 13 amino acids. The CDR3 region is CASKARGTTEQFF. In DNA, the CDR3 is TGTGCCAGTAAGGCTAGAGGAACCACTGAGCAGTTCTTC. The complete variable domain, with remaining parts taken from reference TRBV19 and TRBJ2-1, reads DGGITQSPKYLFRKEGQNVTLSCEQNLNHDAMYWYRQDPGQGLRLIYYSQIVNDFQKGDIAEGYSVSREKKESFPLTVTSAQKNPTAFYLCASKARGTTEQFFGPGTRLTVL.

V usage is TRBV5-1 and J usage is TRBJ2-7; 8 bases agree with TRBD1. V shed 5 bases and J 5 bases; nucleotides not matched to a gene: 15. This CDR3 has 16 amino acids. Germline-derived CDR1 and CDR2 are SGHRS and YFSETQ. For the CDR3, the DNA is TGCGCCAGCAGATCCACGGGACAGGTGATTGGCGACGAGCAGTACTTC. Protein product: CASRSTGQVIGDEQYF.

As concerns this clone: This CDR3 is also generated by other DNA sequences in the sample. The chain couples TRBV6-2 or TRBV6-3 to TRBJ2-5; D ambiguous. The CDR3 consists of 11 residues. From germline, CDR1 is MNHEY and CDR2 SVGEGT. V was shortened by 4 bases and J by 5 bases, with 5 bases between the two germline ends. CDR3 sequence: CASSSVETQYF. The CDR3 DNA is TGTGCCAGCAGTTCCGTCGAGACCCAGTACTTC.

The chain combines TRBV9 with TRBJ2-5; 12 bases fit TRBD1. The CDR3 runs to 16 residues. Losses at the gene ends were 3 bases for V and 4 bases for J; bases not matched to a gene: 7. Germline-derived CDR1 and CDR2 are SGDLS and YYNGEE. The CDR3 spells CASSESGTGGPETQYF. In DNA, the CDR3 is TGTGCCAGCAGCGAATCCGGGACAGGGGGCCCAGAGACCCAGTACTTC.

The CDR3: CASSRDGNTEAFF. CDR3 coding DNA: TGTGCCAGCAGCCGTGATGGGAACACTGAAGCTTTCTTT. This chain joins TRBV2 and TRBJ1-1, with D hard to call. Germline V gene data show CDR1 as SNHLY and CDR2 as FYNNEI. The germline V and J ends were trimmed by 6 bases and 1 base, with 9 bases remaining between them. CDR3 length equals 13 residues.

V gene TRBV29-1 combines with J gene TRBJ1-1; D is ambiguous. Looked up from germline, CDR1 is SQVTM and CDR2 is ANQGSEA. Trimming cost V 5 bases and J 11 bases, with 24 bases left between them. CDR3 size: 14 residues. The DNA for the CDR3 is TGCAGCGTTTACCTTCGGACCGGACCCTCTCGGGCTTTCTTT. Translated: CSVYLRTGPSRAFF.

This clone was picked up one time. The V call is TRBV29-1, the J call TRBJ1-2; D may be TRBD1 (6 bases). V was shortened by 7 bases and J by 8 bases, with 14 bases between the two germline ends. CDR1 SQVTM and CDR2 ANQGSEA come from the germline V gene. The CDR3 has 11 amino acids. CDR3 amino acids: CSGGGLQGYTF. DNA for the CDR3: TGCAGCGGGGGGGGGCTGCAAGGCTACACCTTC.

The chain uses TRBV9 and TRBJ2-3; D ambiguous. The germline V gene has CDR1 SGDLS and CDR2 YYNGEE. Trimming left V 4 bases short and J 4 bases short, with 19 bases between. The CDR3 has 16 amino acids. The CDR3 DNA reads as TGTGCCAGCAGCTTACCCGACGTGCCCTCATCAGATACGCAGTATTTT. It specifies CASSLPDVPSSDTQYF.

The V gene is TRBV4-3, the J gene TRBJ2-3; D gene ambiguous. CDR1 is LGHNA and CDR2 is YSLEER in the germline V gene. Trimming left V 1 base short and J 0 bases short, with 5 bases between. The length of the CDR3 is 14 residues. CDR3 residues: CASSQAMSTDTQYF. The CDR3 DNA sequence: TGCGCCAGCAGCCAAGCGATGAGCACAGATACGCAGTATTTT.

The rearrangement links TRBV9 to TRBJ2-1, with 7 bases fitting TRBD2. V lost 0 bases to trimming and J lost 10 bases; unmatched junction nucleotides: 10. The CDR3 spans 15 residues. From germline, CDR1 is SGDLS and CDR2 YYNGEE. CDR3 sequence reads: CASSVAPGTKTEQFF. For the CDR3, the DNA is TGTGCCAGCAGCGTAGCCCCTGGGACTAAAACAGAGCAGTTCTTC.

The chain recombines TRBV4-3 with TRBJ1-3; no clear D. The CDR3 loop spans 17 amino acids. V was shortened by 0 bases and J by 0 bases, with 12 bases between the two germline ends. CDR1 and CDR2 from the germline V gene are LGHNA and YSLEER. The CDR3 here is CASSQDRKGSSGNTIYF. The CDR3 DNA is TGCGCCAGCAGCCAAGATCGGAAGGGCTCCTCTGGAAACACCATATATTTT.

J is TRBJ1-5 and V is TRBV19, with a tentative D call TRBD1 (5 bases). The CDR3 extends over 15 amino acids. Germline CDR1 and CDR2: LNHDA and SQIVND (reference sequence). Trimming pared 1 base from V and 5 bases from J, leaving 12 bases between. The CDR3 reads CASSIGGEGHQPQHF. In nucleotides, the CDR3 is TGTGCCAGTAGTATAGGGGGGGAGGGTCATCAGCCCCAGCATTTT.

V gene TRBV30 combines with J gene TRBJ1-1; the D is unclear. The germline V gene encodes CDR1 GTSNPN and CDR2 SVGIG (reference sequence). The ends were cut back, 3 bases at V and 6 bases at J, with 11 bases in the middle. The CDR3 runs to 12 residues. The CDR3 DNA sequence: TGTGCCTGGAGCCATAATGGGGCTGAAGCTTTCTTT. Its translation is CAWSHNGAEAFF.

This clone was seen a single time. This chain connects TRBV12-3 or TRBV12-4 to TRBJ1-1; no reliable D call. The CDR3 runs to 11 residues. V was trimmed by 5 bases and J by 6 bases, leaving 7 bases between them. The CDR3 sequence is CASSQDAEAFF. CDR3 bases: TGTGCCAGCAGTCAGGACGCTGAAGCTTTCTTT.

V usage is TRBV5-5 and J usage is TRBJ2-6; possibly TRBD1 or TRBD2 for D (6 bases each). V lost 4 bases and J lost 4, with 12 bases in between. Germline CDR1 is SGHKS and CDR2 is YYEKEE (reference sequence). CDR3 length: 15 residues. CDR3 DNA: TGTGCCAGCAGCGGGGGGACACCCGGGGCCAACGTCCTGACTTTC. Protein sequence: CASSGGTPGANVLTF.

The chain couples TRBV6-4 to TRBJ2-2, with 11 positions matching TRBD2. Per germline, CDR1 MRHNA and CDR2 SNTAGT. The ends lost 6 bases at V and 4 bases at J; junction bases unmatched: 4. This CDR3 spans 15 amino acids. Written as DNA, the CDR3 is TGTGCCAGCAGCCCCGGGACTAGCGGCACCGGGGAGCTGTTTTTT. It codes for CASSPGTSGTGELFF.

The rearrangement uses TRBV7-9 and TRBJ2-1; TRBD2 matches at 11 bases. Trimming at V came to 5 bases and at J to 6 bases, leaving 9 bases not matched to a gene. Per the germline V gene, CDR1 is SEHNR and CDR2 is FQNEAQ (reference sequence). CDR3 length: 16 amino acids. CDR3 DNA: TGTGCCAGCAGCCAACGGGGACTAGCGGAAATCAATGAGCAGTTCTTC. It encodes CASSQRGLAEINEQFF.

V usage is TRBV12-3 or TRBV12-4 and J usage is TRBJ1-2; 8 bases align to TRBD1. The trim removed 5 bases at V and 3 bases at J, leaving 2 bases unmatched. This CDR3 comprises 13 residues. The CDR3 sequence is CASSQQGDYGYTF. In DNA, the CDR3 is TGTGCCAGCAGTCAACAGGGGGACTATGGCTACACCTTC.

The chain couples TRBV9 to TRBJ2-2; 9 bases agree with TRBD2. This CDR3 has 18 residues. Germline values: CDR1 SGDLS, CDR2 YYNGEE. V lost 2 bases to trimming and J lost 0 bases; unmatched junction nucleotides: 8. The CDR3 here is CASSVFPLAGANTGELFF. Here the CDR3 DNA reads TGTGCCAGCAGCGTCTTCCCTTTAGCGGGGGCGAACACCGGGGAGCTGTTTTTT.

J is TRBJ2-3 and V is TRBV6-4; a possible D gene is TRBD1 (6 bases). Germline lookup yields CDR1 MRHNA and CDR2 SNTAGT. The CDR3 sequence is 14 residues long. V was trimmed by 3 bases and J by 2 bases, leaving 9 bases between them. CDR3 protein: CASSEQGITDTQYF. The CDR3 nucleotides are TGTGCCAGCAGTGAACAGGGAATCACAGATACGCAGTATTTT.

The rearrangement links TRBV29-1 to TRBJ1-1; 9 bases fit TRBD1. CDR1 is SQVTM, CDR2 ANQGSEA, per germline. Trimming took 6 bases from V and 2 from J; bases not matched to a gene: 7. This CDR3 comprises 14 residues. The CDR3 DNA reads as TGCAGCGTCCATAGACAGGGGGTAAACACTGAAGCTTTCTTT. The encoded protein is CSVHRQGVNTEAFF.

CDR3 sequence (DNA): TGTGCCTCCAAGGTGAGGCAGTCCCGGTGGGATCAGCCCCAGCATTTT. Its protein product is CASKVRQSRWDQPQHF. The rearrangement uses TRBV28 and TRBJ1-5; D gene uncertain. CDR3 length: 16 amino acids. The germline gives CDR1 MDHEN, CDR2 SYDVKM. Trimming left V 11 bases short and J 5 bases short, with 25 bases between.

The chain has TRBV5-1 and TRBJ2-1, with 11 bases matching TRBD1. With V trimmed by 0 bases and J by 9 bases, 5 bases remained unmatched. From germline, CDR1 is SGHRS and CDR2 YFSETQ. This CDR3 is built from 15 residues. CDR3 coding DNA: TGCGCCAGCAGCTTGGCTGGACAGGGGGCCGGTGAGCAGTTCTTC. Its protein product is CASSLAGQGAGEQFF.

The genes are TRBV5-1 and TRBJ2-7, with a possible D match to TRBD1 (7 bases). Trimming shortened V by 3 bases and J by 7 bases, and 14 bases separated the two germline ends. This CDR3 region has 13 residues. Germline assignment: CDR1 SGHRS and CDR2 YFSETQ. The CDR3 nucleotides are TGCGCCAGCAGCTACGACAGGGCGGGGGAGCAGTACTTC. It is translated as CASSYDRAGEQYF.